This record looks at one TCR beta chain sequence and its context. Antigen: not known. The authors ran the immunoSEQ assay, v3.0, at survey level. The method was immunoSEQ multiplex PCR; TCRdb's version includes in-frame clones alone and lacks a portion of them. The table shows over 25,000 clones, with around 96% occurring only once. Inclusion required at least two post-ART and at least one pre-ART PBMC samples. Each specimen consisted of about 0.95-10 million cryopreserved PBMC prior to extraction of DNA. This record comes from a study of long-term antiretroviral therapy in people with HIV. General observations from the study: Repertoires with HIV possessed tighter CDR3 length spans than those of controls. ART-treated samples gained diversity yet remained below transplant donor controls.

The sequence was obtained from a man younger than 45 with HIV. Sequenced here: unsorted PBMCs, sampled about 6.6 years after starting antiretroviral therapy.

Written as DNA, the CDR3 is TGCGCCAGCAGCCGCCCCGGGACTAGCGGCGAGCAGTTCTTC. Its translation: CASSRPGTSGEQFF. The gene calls are TRBV4-1 and TRBJ2-1; 11 nucleotides line up with TRBD2. J was trimmed by 10 bases and V by 4 bases; bases with no gene match: 6. Germline V gene lookup returns CDR1 MGHRA and CDR2 YSYEKL. The CDR3 contains 14 residues.